Each of the 19 T cell receptor beta chains below was sequenced from the same sample in a study of blood T cell repertoires in COVID-19. The method was immunoSEQ multiplex PCR; TCRdb's version includes in-frame clones alone and lacks a portion of them. The profile shows a few hundred thousand clones, around 89% of them singletons. The sample was PBMCs or T cells enriched from blood (not recorded which). Receptor source: a woman in her 40s who had recovered from COVID-19.

The rearrangement joins TRBV5-4 to TRBJ2-6, with TRBD1 identical over 7 bases. The CDR3 covers 16 residues. V lost 7 bases to trimming and J lost 1 base; unmatched junction nucleotides: 8. Germline V gives CDR1 SGHNT, CDR2 YYREEE (reference sequence). This CDR3 reads CASRQGLKSGANVLTF. The CDR3 nucleotides are TGTGCCAGCCGACAGGGCCTTAAATCTGGGGCCAACGTCCTGACTTTC.

V gene TRBV5-6 combines with J gene TRBJ2-7; 8 bases align to TRBD1. V lost 2 bases, J lost 2 bases, and 9 bases stayed unmatched. The CDR3 consists of 16 residues. Per germline, CDR1 SGHDT and CDR2 YYEEEE. As DNA, the CDR3 is TGTGCCAGCAGCTTTAGGCCGGGACAGGAGACCTACGAGCAGTACTTC. Amino acids: CASSFRPGQETYEQYF.

J is TRBJ2-5 and V is TRBV7-2; 7 positions match TRBD2. The CDR3 loop spans 15 amino acids. Trimming at V came to 4 bases and at J to 4 bases, leaving 9 bases not matched to a gene. Germline CDR1 and CDR2: SGHTA and FQGNSA. The CDR3 sequence: CASSSAGAILETQYF. The CDR3 bases are TGTGCCAGCAGCTCCGCGGGAGCGATATTAGAGACCCAGTACTTC.

V and J are TRBV30 and TRBJ1-2; no definite D call. V was cut by 4 bases and J by 7 bases, with 10 bases left in between. CDR1 and CDR2 from the germline V gene are GTSNPN and SVGIG (reference sequence). The CDR3 consists of 11 residues. This CDR3 reads CAWTRTSGYTF. DNA of the CDR3: TGTGCCTGGACCCGGACTTCTGGCTACACCTTC.

The J gene is TRBJ2-7, the V gene TRBV28; 7 nucleotides align to TRBD2. The CDR3 contains 15 residues. The germline V gene encodes CDR1 MDHEN and CDR2 SYDVKM. J was trimmed by 2 bases and V by 6 bases; bases with no gene match: 10. Written as DNA, the CDR3 is TGTGCCAGCAGCCCTCCGGGGGAGGGACCCTACGAGCAGTACTTC. The encoded protein is CASSPPGEGPYEQYF.

The V gene is TRBV7-2, the J gene TRBJ2-7, with 9 bases matching TRBD1. Losses at the gene ends were 3 bases for V and 5 bases for J; bases not matched to a gene: 8. Looked up from germline, CDR1 is SGHTA and CDR2 is FQGNSA. The CDR3 length is 15 residues. The CDR3 sequence is CASSFTGTGRNEQYF. The CDR3 region has the DNA TGTGCCAGCAGCTTTACCGGGACAGGGCGGAACGAGCAGTACTTC.

The chain joins TRBV18 to TRBJ2-1, with TRBD2 matching over 7 bases. Germline CDR1 KGHSH, CDR2 LQKENI. The CDR3 covers 16 residues. V gave up 4 bases and J gave up 3 bases; unmatched junction bases: 9. The DNA of the CDR3 is TGTGCCAGCTCACTCCCGCGGCTAGCGGACTACAATGAGCAGTTCTTC. Amino acid sequence: CASSLPRLADYNEQFF.

This chain joins TRBV7-9 and TRBJ2-1; 13 bases agree with TRBD2. From germline, CDR1 is SEHNR and CDR2 FQNEAQ (reference sequence). With V trimmed by 4 bases and J by 7 bases, 1 base remained unmatched. CDR3 length: 14 amino acids. The CDR3 coding sequence is TGTGCCAGCAGCTCGACTAGCGGGGGGAATGAGCAGTTCTTC. This gives the protein CASSSTSGGNEQFF.

The chain carries TRBV14 and TRBJ1-5; weak D call: TRBD1 (5 bases). The CDR3 consists of 13 residues. Trimming left V 0 bases short and J 9 bases short, with 9 bases between. CDR1 is SGHDN, CDR2 FVKESK, per germline. The CDR3 bases are TGTGCCAGCAGCCAAGAAAAGGGACTGCCCCAGCATTTT. It specifies CASSQEKGLPQHF.

The chain couples TRBV18 to TRBJ2-7; no definite D call. The CDR3 has 13 residues. The germline gives CDR1 KGHSH, CDR2 LQKENI. With 0 bases removed from V and 2 bases from J, the gap between germline ends came to 5 bases. CDR3 residues: CASSPPEPYEQYF. CDR3 bases: TGTGCCAGCTCACCACCGGAGCCCTACGAGCAGTACTTC.

This clone was detected only once. The V call is TRBV3-1 (or the pseudogene TRBV3-2), the J call TRBJ2-5; 16 bases are shared with TRBD2. V shed 4 bases, J shed 4 bases, and the junction held 6 bases outside the gene matches. This CDR3 region has 17 residues. Per the germline V gene, CDR1 is LGHDT and CDR2 is YNNKEL (reference sequence). The CDR3 bases are TGTGCCAGCAGCCGGGGACTAGCGGGAGGGCCGGGAGAGACCCAGTACTTC. Amino acids: CASSRGLAGGPGETQYF.

The chain couples TRBV3-1 (or the pseudogene TRBV3-2) to TRBJ2-2, with D maybe TRBD2 (5 bases). The CDR3 extends over 15 amino acids. The ends were cut back, 1 base at V and 2 bases at J, with 8 bases in the middle. Per germline, CDR1 LGHDT and CDR2 YNNKEL (reference sequence). The CDR3 spells CASSQAGLNTGELFF. The CDR3 coding sequence is TGTGCCAGCAGCCAAGCAGGACTTAACACCGGGGAGCTGTTTTTT.

The chain employs TRBV12-5 and TRBJ1-5; TRBD1 might be the D (5 bases). V was shortened by 11 bases and J by 6 bases, with 14 bases between the two germline ends. The length of the CDR3 is 12 residues. Germline V lookup: CDR1 LGHNT, CDR2 FRNRAP. CDR3 region: CAPRGSGQPQHF. The CDR3 bases are TGTGCTCCCCGGGGGAGTGGTCAGCCCCAGCATTTT.

The V gene is TRBV20-1, the J gene TRBJ1-4; D gene ambiguous. Trimming took off 6 bases at V and 8 bases at J, with 10 bases between the two ends. This CDR3 contains 11 residues. Germline CDR1 reads DFQATT; CDR2 reads SNEGSKA (reference sequence). The CDR3: CSAFSGEKLFF. DNA of the CDR3: TGCAGTGCATTCAGCGGGGAAAAACTGTTTTTT.

CDR3 in amino acids: CASSPRVLYEQYF. The CDR3 DNA reads as TGTGCCAGCAGCCCCCGAGTCCTCTACGAGCAGTACTTC. The genes are TRBV7-2 and TRBJ2-7; D gene unclear. CDR1 is SGHTA, CDR2 FQGNSA, per germline. CDR3 size: 13 residues. V dropped 5 bases and J dropped 3 bases, with 11 bases sitting between them.

This clone has just a few counts. The chain employs TRBV4-3 and TRBJ1-4; no reliable D call. Germline CDR1 reads LGHNA; CDR2 reads YSLEER. The V gene lost 2 bases and the J gene lost 5 bases, with 18 bases spanning the gap. This CDR3 has 17 residues. CDR3 in DNA: TGCGCCAGCAGCCAAAGTACCCAGGCAGAGTTAAATGAAAAACTGTTTTTT. Translated, it gives CASSQSTQAELNEKLFF.

The V and J genes are TRBV12-5 and TRBJ1-5; D is possibly TRBD1 (5 bases). The CDR3 has 13 amino acids. Between the trimmed V and J ends, which lost 3 bases and 5 bases, there was a span of 8 bases. CDR1 LGHNT and CDR2 FRNRAP come from the germline V gene. CDR3 coding DNA: TGTGCTAGTGGTTTCGGGGGGGATCAGCCCCAGCATTTT. It is translated as CASGFGGDQPQHF.

The chain joins TRBV5-1 to TRBJ2-5, with 8 bases that match TRBD2. The length of the CDR3 is 16 residues. The J segment lost 0 bases and the V segment lost 4 bases, leaving 8 bases of the junction unmatched. The germline V gene has CDR1 SGHRS and CDR2 YFSETQ. The chain's CDR3 is CASSRTTSAYQETQYF. The CDR3 DNA is TGCGCCAGCAGCCGAACGACTAGCGCGTACCAAGAGACCCAGTACTTC.

The V gene is TRBV10-2, the J gene TRBJ1-4; D is ambiguous. The CDR3 is 13 residues long. Germline V gene lookup returns CDR1 WSHSY and CDR2 SAAADI. V was clipped by 7 bases and J by 5 bases, with 11 bases between them. CDR3 DNA sequence: TGCGCCAGCAATCTCCCAGGAAATGAAAAACTGTTTTTT. It is translated as CASNLPGNEKLFF.